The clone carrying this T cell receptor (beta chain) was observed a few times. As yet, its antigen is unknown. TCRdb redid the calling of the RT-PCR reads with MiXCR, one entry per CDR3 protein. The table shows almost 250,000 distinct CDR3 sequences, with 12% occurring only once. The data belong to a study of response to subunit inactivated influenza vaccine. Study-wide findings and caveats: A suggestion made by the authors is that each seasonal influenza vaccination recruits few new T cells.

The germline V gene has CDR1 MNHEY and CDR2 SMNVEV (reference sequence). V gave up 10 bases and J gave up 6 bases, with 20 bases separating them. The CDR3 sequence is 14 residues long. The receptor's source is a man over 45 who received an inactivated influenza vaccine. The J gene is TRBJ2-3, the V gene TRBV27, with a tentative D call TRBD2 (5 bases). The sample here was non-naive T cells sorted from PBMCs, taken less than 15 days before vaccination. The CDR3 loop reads CATRQPGLGDTQYF. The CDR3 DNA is TGTGCCACCCGACAACCGGGGTTAGGGGATACGCAGTATTTT.